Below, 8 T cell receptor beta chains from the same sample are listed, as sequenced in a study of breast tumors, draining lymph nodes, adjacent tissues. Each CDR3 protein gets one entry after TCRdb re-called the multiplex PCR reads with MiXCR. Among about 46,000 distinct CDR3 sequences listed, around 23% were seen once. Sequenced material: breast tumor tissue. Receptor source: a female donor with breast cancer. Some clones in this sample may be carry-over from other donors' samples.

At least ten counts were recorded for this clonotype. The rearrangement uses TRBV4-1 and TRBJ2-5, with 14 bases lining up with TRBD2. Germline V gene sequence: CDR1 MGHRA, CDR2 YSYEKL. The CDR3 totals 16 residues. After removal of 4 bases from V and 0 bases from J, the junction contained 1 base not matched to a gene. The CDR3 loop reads CASSPTSGRDQETQYF. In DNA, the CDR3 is TGCGCCAGCAGCCCGACTAGCGGGAGGGACCAAGAGACCCAGTACTTC.

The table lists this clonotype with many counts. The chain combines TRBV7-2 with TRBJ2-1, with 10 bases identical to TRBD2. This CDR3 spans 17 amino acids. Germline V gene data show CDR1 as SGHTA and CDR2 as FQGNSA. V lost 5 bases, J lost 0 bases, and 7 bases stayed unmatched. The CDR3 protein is CASSKKVAGGSYNEQFF. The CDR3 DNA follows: TGTGCCAGCAGCAAAAAGGTAGCGGGAGGCTCCTACAATGAGCAGTTCTTC.

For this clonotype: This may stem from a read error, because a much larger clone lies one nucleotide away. This CDR3 is CASGTSTNEKPFF. The CDR3 DNA is TGTGCCAGCGGAACTTCAACTAATGAAAAACCGTTTTTT. The rearrangement uses TRBV7-2 and TRBJ1-4; D not certain. CDR1 SGHTA and CDR2 FQGNSA come from the germline V gene. The CDR3 runs 13 residues.

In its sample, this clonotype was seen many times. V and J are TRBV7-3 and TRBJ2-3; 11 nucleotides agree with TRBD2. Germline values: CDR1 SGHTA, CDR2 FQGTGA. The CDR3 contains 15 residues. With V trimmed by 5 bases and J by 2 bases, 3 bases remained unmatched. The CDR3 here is CASSKTSGVTDTQYF. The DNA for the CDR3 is TGTGCCAGCAGCAAGACTAGCGGGGTCACAGATACGCAGTATTTT. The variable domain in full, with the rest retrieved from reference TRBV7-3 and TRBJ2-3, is GAGVSQTPSNKVTEKGKYVELRCDPISGHTALYWYRQSLGQGPEFLIYFQGTGAADDSGLPNDRFFAVRPEGSVSTLKIQRTERGDSAVYLCASSKTSGVTDTQYFGPGTRLTVL.

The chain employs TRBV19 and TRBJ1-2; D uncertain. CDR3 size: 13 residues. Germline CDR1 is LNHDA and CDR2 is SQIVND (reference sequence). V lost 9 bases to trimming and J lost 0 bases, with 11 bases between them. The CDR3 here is CASGQPANYGYTF. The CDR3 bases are TGTGCCAGCGGGCAGCCAGCTAACTATGGCTACACCTTC. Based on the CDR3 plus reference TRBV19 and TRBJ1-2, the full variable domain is DGGITQSPKYLFRKEGQNVTLSCEQNLNHDAMYWYRQDPGQGLRLIYYSQIVNDFQKGDIAEGYSVSREKKESFPLTVTSAQKNPTAFYLCASGQPANYGYTFGSGTRLTVV.

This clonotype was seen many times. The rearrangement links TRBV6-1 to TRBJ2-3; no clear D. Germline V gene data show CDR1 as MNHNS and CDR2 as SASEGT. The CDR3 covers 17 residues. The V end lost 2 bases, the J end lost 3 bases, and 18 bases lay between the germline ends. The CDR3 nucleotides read TGTGCCAGCAGTGAACCTAATCGCGGAAGGGTGACAGATACGCAGTATTTT. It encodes CASSEPNRGRVTDTQYF.

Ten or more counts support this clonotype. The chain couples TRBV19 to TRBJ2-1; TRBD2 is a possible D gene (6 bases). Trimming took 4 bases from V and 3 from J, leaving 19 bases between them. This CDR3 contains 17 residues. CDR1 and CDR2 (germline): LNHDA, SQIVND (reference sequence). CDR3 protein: CASSTLGRRGYYNEQFF. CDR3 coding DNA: TGTGCCAGTAGTACCTTGGGTCGGCGGGGATACTACAATGAGCAGTTCTTC.

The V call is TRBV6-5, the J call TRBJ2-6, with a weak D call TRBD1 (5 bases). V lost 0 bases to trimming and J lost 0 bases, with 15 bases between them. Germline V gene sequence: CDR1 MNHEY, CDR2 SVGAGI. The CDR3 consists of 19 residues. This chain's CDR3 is CASSYSWAGPFSGANVLTF. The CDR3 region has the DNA TGTGCCAGCAGTTACTCCTGGGCAGGGCCCTTCTCTGGGGCCAACGTCCTGACTTTC.